These 21 T cell receptor beta chains were all obtained from the same sample, sequenced in a study of OX40 agonist ivuxolimab in advanced cancers. Sequenced by immunoSEQ multiplex PCR; TCRdb stores in-frame clones only, minus some. The data show 70,000 or so clones, with about 90% seen just once and 13% to 15% held by the top ten. The sequencing used CD4+ or CD8+ T cells sorted from blood, collected in a trial of the OX40 agonist ivuxolimab. Source of these receptors: an adult with an advanced solid tumor such as melanoma, head and neck, liver or kidney cancer.

The CDR3 region has the DNA TGTGCCAGCAGCGACTCGACAGGCAATCAGCCCCAGCATTTT. Its protein is CASSDSTGNQPQHF. The genes are TRBV7-9 and TRBJ1-5, with D possibly matching TRBD1 (5 bases). The V and J ends lost 5 bases and 2 bases respectively, with 10 bases between them. The germline V gene encodes CDR1 SEHNR and CDR2 FQNEAQ (reference sequence). This CDR3 has 14 residues.

The chain employs TRBV27 and TRBJ2-5; unclear D gene. The CDR3 consists of 13 residues. V lost 5 bases and J lost 2, with 9 bases in between. CDR1 MNHEY and CDR2 SMNVEV come from the germline V gene (reference sequence). The CDR3: CASSETFQETQYF. The CDR3 DNA sequence: TGTGCCAGCAGTGAGACATTTCAAGAGACCCAGTACTTC.

CDR3 sequence: CASSLDGSSYNEQFF. The CDR3 nucleotides are TGTGCCAGCAGCTTAGACGGGAGCTCCTACAATGAGCAGTTCTTC. The genes are TRBV7-8 and TRBJ2-1; a possible D gene is TRBD2 (6 bases). The germline gives CDR1 SGHVS, CDR2 FQNEAQ. The CDR3 length is 15 residues. The V and J ends lost 1 base and 0 bases respectively, with 7 bases between them.

The CDR3, as DNA: TGTGCCAGTAGTTGGCGCGGACTAGCGGGAAACCCATCTAACGCTGGGGCCAACGTCCTGACTTTC. Its protein is CASSWRGLAGNPSNAGANVLTF. The gene calls are TRBV19 and TRBJ2-6; 12 bases agree with TRBD2. The CDR3 has 22 residues. Germline lookup yields CDR1 LNHDA and CDR2 SQIVND (reference sequence). V trimming: 5 bases; J trimming: 2 bases; junction bases outside the gene matches: 19.

In this sample, this clone turned up a few times. J is TRBJ2-3 and V is TRBV7-3, with TRBD2 matching over 12 bases. V shed 5 bases and J 5 bases; nucleotides not matched to a gene: 11. The CDR3 length is 17 residues. CDR1 and CDR2 (germline): SGHTA, FQGTGA. DNA of the CDR3: TGTGCCAGCAGCACGACTAGCGGGGGTATTAGGGAAGATACGCAGTATTTT. Protein product: CASSTTSGGIREDTQYF.

V is TRBV27 and J is TRBJ1-1, with D perhaps TRBD1 (5 bases). The CDR3 is 13 residues long. Germline CDR1 and CDR2: MNHEY and SMNVEV (reference sequence). With 5 bases removed from V and 6 bases from J, the gap between germline ends came to 13 bases. CDR3 nucleotide sequence: TGTGCCAGCAGTCAAAGGGGAAACTCTGAAGCTTTCTTT. Protein: CASSQRGNSEAFF.

This chain joins TRBV10-3 and TRBJ2-3; D unresolved. Germline V gives CDR1 ENHRY, CDR2 SYGVKD. The CDR3 is 15 residues long. V was shortened by 2 bases and J by 2 bases, with 11 bases between the two germline ends. CDR3 sequence reads: CAISEGYSFTDTQYF. The CDR3 region has the DNA TGTGCCATCAGTGAGGGTTATTCATTCACAGATACGCAGTATTTT.

To note about this clone: At the DNA level, this CDR3 is encoded by other sequences in the same sample as well. This rearrangement joins TRBV27 to TRBJ2-5; D remains unclear. Germline V gene lookup returns CDR1 MNHEY and CDR2 SMNVEV (reference sequence). V gave up 3 bases and J gave up 2 bases, with 7 bases separating them. This CDR3 spans 13 amino acids. The CDR3 loop is CASSLRVQETQYF. For the CDR3, the DNA is TGTGCCAGCAGTTTGAGAGTACAAGAGACCCAGTACTTC.

The chain uses TRBV2 and TRBJ1-4; 9 nucleotides line up with TRBD1. Germline V gives CDR1 SNHLY, CDR2 FYNNEI. The trim removed 6 bases at V and 6 bases at J, leaving 5 bases unmatched. There are 14 residues in the CDR3. The CDR3 region is CASRDRGSDEKLFF. The CDR3 DNA reads as TGTGCCAGCAGGGACAGGGGCTCAGATGAAAAACTGTTTTTT.

This chain joins TRBV28 and TRBJ2-1; 14 bases align to TRBD2. The germline gives CDR1 MDHEN, CDR2 SYDVKM. J was trimmed by 1 base and V by 7 bases; bases with no gene match: 6. There are 17 residues in the CDR3. As DNA, the CDR3 is TGTGCCAGCACGGGGACTAGCGGGAGTTTGTCCTACAATGAGCAGTTCTTC. It specifies CASTGTSGSLSYNEQFF.

This rearrangement joins TRBV28 to TRBJ2-7; D possibly corresponds to TRBD1 (6 bases). Between the trimmed V and J ends, which lost 6 bases and 3 bases, there was a span of 12 bases. Germline V gene lookup returns CDR1 MDHEN and CDR2 SYDVKM. The CDR3 covers 13 residues. The CDR3 spells CASRSQGIYEQYF. Written as DNA, the CDR3 is TGTGCCAGCAGGTCACAGGGAATCTACGAGCAGTACTTC.

The gene calls are TRBV6-5 and TRBJ2-2; 7 bases fit TRBD2. Germline V CDR1 and CDR2: MNHEY, SVGAGI. The CDR3 has 15 residues. V lost 5 bases, J lost 7 bases, and 10 bases stayed unmatched. CDR3 nucleotides: TGTGCCAGCAGTCCCGGGACTACTGAGGGCGGGGAGCTGTTTTTT. Translating gives CASSPGTTEGGELFF.

This chain connects TRBV19 to TRBJ1-1, with D perhaps TRBD1 (5 bases). The germline V gene has CDR1 LNHDA and CDR2 SQIVND (reference sequence). This CDR3 contains 12 residues. Trimming shortened V by 10 bases and J by 4 bases, and 13 bases separated the two germline ends. CDR3 DNA sequence: TGTGCCACTGTCGGGGGTCTCACTGAAGCTTTCTTT. It specifies CATVGGLTEAFF.

The rearrangement joins TRBV27 to TRBJ2-4; TRBD1 aligns across 8 bases. The CDR3 runs 14 residues. CDR1 and CDR2 (germline): MNHEY, SMNVEV (reference sequence). V shed 4 bases, J shed 4 bases, and the junction held 3 bases outside the gene matches. CDR3 in DNA: TGTGCCAGCAGTTCCGGACAGGGTAAAAACATTCAGTACTTC. This sequence encodes CASSSGQGKNIQYF.

The chain employs TRBV15 and TRBJ1-1; D remains unclear. This CDR3 is built from 14 residues. Trimming stripped 8 bases from V and 3 bases from J, with 16 bases between. Germline CDR1 reads LNHNV; CDR2 reads YYDKDF (reference sequence). The CDR3 spells CATQADGGDTEAFF. The DNA of the CDR3 is TGTGCCACCCAAGCGGACGGTGGGGACACTGAAGCTTTCTTT.

The chain couples TRBV11-3 to TRBJ2-7, with 12 bases lining up with TRBD2. Germline trimming cut 5 bases from V and 3 bases from J; bases unmatched to any gene: 11. There are 17 residues in the CDR3. CDR1 SGHNT and CDR2 YENEEA come from the germline V gene. The DNA for the CDR3 is TGTGCCAGCAGCCCAAGGACTAGCGGGAATATCGGCTACGAGCAGTACTTC. It codes for CASSPRTSGNIGYEQYF.

The rearrangement links TRBV29-1 to TRBJ2-7, with TRBD1 identical over 10 bases. J gave up 3 bases and V 6 bases, and 5 bases lay outside the gene matches. This CDR3 is 13 amino acids long. Per germline, CDR1 SQVTM and CDR2 ANQGSEA. In DNA, the CDR3 is TGCAGCGTCGCGGACAGGGGGTTCTACGAGCAGTACTTC. Protein: CSVADRGFYEQYF.

The chain joins TRBV20-1 to TRBJ2-4; no clear D. V gave up 6 bases and J gave up 8 bases, with 8 bases separating them. The CDR3 runs 10 residues. CDR1 is DFQATT and CDR2 is SNEGSKA in the germline V gene (reference sequence). DNA for the CDR3: TGCAGTGCAGGGTGGGACATTCAGTACTTC. It encodes CSAGWDIQYF.

The rearrangement joins TRBV6-7 to TRBJ1-5; 7 nucleotides match TRBD1. TRBV6-7 is noted as an ORF with a role that remains uncertain. The CDR3 loop spans 15 amino acids. Germline trimming cut 4 bases from V and 3 bases from J; bases unmatched to any gene: 6. In DNA, the CDR3 is TGTGCCAGCAGTTCCCCGGACAGGAACAATCAGCCCCAGCATTTT. It specifies CASSSPDRNNQPQHF.

The gene calls are TRBV6-6 and TRBJ2-7, with D possibly TRBD1 on 6 matching bases. Per the germline V gene, CDR1 is MNHNY and CDR2 is SVGAGI (reference sequence). V lost 8 bases to trimming and J lost 0 bases, with 20 bases between them. This CDR3 has 16 amino acids. The DNA for the CDR3 is TGTGCCAGCTCGCCCCTGGCAGGGGAAGGCTCCTACGAGCAGTACTTC. This translates into CASSPLAGEGSYEQYF.

The chain has TRBV4-1 and TRBJ2-2; D is ambiguous. V was clipped by 2 bases and J by 3 bases, with 10 bases between them. CDR3 length equals 15 residues. Germline CDR1 is MGHRA and CDR2 is YSYEKL. This CDR3 reads CASSQLSQHTGELFF. As DNA, the CDR3 is TGCGCCAGCAGCCAACTCTCCCAACACACCGGGGAGCTGTTTTTT.